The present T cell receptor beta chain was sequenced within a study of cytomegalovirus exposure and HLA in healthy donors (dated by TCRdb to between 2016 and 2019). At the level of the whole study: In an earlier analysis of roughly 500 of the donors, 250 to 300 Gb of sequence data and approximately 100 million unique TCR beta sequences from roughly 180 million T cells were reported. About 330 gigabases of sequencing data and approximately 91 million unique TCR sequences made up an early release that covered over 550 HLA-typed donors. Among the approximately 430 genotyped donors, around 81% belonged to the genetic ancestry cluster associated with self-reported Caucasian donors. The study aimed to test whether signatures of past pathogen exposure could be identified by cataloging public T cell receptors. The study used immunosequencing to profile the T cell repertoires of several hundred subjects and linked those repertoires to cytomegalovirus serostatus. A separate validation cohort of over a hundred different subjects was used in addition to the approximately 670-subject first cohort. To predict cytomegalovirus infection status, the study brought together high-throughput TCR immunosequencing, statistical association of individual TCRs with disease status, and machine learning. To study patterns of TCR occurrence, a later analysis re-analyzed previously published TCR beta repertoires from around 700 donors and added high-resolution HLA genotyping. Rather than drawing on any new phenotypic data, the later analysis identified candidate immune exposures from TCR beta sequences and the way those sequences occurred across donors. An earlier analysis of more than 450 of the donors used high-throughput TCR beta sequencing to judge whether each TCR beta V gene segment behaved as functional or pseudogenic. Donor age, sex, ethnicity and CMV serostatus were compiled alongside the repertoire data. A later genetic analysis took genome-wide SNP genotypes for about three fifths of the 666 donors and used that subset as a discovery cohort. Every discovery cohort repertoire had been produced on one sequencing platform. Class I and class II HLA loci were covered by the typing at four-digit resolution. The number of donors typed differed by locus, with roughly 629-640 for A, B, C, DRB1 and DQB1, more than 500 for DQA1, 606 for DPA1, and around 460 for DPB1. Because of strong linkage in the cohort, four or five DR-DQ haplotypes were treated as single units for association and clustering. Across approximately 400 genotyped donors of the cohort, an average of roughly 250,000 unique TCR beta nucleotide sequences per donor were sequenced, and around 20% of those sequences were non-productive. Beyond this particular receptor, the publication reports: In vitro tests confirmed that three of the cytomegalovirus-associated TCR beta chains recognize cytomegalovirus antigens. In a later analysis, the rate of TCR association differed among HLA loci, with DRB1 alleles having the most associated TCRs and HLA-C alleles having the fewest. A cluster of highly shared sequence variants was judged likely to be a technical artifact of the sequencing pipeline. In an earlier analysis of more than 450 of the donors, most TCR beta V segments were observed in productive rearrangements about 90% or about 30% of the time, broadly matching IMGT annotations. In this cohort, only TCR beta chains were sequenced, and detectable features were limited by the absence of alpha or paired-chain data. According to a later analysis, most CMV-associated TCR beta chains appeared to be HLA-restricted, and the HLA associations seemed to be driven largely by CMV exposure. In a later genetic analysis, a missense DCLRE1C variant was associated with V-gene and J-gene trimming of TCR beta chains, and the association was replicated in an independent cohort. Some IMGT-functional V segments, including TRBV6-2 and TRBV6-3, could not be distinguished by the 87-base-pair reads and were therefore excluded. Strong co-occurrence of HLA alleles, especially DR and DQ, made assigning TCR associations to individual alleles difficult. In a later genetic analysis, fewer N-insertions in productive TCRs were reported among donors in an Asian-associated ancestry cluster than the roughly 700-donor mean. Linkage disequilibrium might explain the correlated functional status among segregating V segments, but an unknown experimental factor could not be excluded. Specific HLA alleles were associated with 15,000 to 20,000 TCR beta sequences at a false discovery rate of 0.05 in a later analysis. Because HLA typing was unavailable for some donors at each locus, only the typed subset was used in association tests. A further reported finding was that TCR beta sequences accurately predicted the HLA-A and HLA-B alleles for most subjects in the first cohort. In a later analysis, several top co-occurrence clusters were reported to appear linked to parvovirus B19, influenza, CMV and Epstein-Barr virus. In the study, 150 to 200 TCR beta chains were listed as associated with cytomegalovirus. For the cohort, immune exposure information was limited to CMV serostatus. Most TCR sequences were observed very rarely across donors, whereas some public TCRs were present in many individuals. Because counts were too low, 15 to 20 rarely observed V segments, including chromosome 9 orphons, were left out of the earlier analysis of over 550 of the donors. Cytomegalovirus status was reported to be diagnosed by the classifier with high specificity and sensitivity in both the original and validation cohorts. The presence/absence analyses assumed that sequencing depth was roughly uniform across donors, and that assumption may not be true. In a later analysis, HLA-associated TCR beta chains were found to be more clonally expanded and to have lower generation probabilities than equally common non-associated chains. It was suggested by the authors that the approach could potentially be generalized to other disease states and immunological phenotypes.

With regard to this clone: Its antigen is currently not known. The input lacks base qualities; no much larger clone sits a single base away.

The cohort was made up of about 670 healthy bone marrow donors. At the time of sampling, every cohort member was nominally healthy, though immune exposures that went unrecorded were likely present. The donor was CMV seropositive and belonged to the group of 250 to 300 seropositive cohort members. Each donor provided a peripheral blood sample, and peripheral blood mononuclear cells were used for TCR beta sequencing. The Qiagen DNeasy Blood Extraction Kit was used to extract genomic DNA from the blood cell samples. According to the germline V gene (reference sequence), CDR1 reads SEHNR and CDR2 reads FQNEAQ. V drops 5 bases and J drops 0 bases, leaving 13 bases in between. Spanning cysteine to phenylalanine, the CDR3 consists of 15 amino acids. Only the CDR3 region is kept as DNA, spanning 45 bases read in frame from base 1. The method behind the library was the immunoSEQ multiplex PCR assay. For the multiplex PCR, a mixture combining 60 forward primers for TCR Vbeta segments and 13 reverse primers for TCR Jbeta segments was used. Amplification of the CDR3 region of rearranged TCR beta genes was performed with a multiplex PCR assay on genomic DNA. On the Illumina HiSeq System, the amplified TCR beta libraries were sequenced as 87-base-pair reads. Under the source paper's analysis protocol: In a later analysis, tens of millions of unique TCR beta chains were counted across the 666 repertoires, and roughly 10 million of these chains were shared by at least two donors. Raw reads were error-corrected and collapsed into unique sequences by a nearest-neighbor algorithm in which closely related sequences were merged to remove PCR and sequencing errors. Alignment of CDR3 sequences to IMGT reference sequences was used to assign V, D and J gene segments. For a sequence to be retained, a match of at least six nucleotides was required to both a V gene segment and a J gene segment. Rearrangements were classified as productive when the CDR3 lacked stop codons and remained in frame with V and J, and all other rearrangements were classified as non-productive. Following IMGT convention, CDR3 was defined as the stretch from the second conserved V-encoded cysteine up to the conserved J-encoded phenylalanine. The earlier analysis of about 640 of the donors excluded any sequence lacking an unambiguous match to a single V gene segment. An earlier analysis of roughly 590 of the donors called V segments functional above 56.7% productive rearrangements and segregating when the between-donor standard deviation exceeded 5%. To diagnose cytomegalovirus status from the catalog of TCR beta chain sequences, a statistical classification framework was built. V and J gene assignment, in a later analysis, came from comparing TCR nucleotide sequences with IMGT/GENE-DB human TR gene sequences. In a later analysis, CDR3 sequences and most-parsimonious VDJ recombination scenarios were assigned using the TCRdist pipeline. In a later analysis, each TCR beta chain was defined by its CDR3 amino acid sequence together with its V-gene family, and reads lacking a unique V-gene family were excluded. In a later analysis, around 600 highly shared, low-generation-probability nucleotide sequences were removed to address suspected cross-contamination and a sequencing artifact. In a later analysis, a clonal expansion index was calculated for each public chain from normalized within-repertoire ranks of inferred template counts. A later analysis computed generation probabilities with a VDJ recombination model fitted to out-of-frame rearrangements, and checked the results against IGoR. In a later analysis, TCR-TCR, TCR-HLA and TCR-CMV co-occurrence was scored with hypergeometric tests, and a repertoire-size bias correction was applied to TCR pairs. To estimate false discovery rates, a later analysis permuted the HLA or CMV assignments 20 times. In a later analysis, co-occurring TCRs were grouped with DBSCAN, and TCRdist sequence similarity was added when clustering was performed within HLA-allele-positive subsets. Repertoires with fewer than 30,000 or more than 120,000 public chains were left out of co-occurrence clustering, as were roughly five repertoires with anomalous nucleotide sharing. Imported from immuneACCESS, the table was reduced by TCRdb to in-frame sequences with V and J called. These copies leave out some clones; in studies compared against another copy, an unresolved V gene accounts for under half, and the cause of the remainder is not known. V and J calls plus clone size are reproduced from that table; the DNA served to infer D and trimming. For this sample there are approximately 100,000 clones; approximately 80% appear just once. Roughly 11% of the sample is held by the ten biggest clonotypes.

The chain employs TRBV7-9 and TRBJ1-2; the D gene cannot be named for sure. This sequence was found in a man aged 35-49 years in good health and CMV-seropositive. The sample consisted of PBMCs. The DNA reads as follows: TGTGCCAGCAGCCCAACAAACGCCCCTAACTATGGCTACACCTTC. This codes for CASSPTNAPNYGYTF.